One and the same sample provided the 14 T cell receptor beta chains below, sequenced in a study of blood T cell repertoires in COVID-19. The assay was immunoSEQ multiplex PCR, and TCRdb's table has in-frame clones only and misses some. The table includes about 300,000 clones, 70% to 90% detected once. The sequencing sample was made of peripheral blood. These receptor sequences come from a man aged 70 or older with acute or convalescent COVID-19.

The rearrangement links TRBV7-2 to TRBJ1-6; D is unresolved. CDR3 length equals 16 residues. Trimming cost V 1 base and J 5 bases, with 12 bases left between them. Germline V gives CDR1 SGHTA, CDR2 FQGNSA. The DNA for the CDR3 is TGTGCCAGCAGCTTAGGTTCACCGGGAGATAATTCACCCCTCCACTTT. This encodes CASSLGSPGDNSPLHF.

The rearrangement links TRBV7-8 to TRBJ2-5; D possibly corresponds to TRBD2 (6 bases). The germline V gene has CDR1 SGHVS and CDR2 FQNEAQ. V lost 4 bases and J 5 bases, leaving 11 bases between the germline ends. The CDR3 length is 13 residues. This chain's CDR3 is CASSWGEVETQYF. In nucleotides, the CDR3 is TGTGCCAGCAGCTGGGGGGAAGTGGAGACCCAGTACTTC. Supplemented by reference TRBV7-8 and TRBJ2-5, the full variable domain reads GAGVSQSPRYKVAKRGQDVALRCDPISGHVSLFWYQQALGQGPEFLTYFQNEAQLDKSGLPSDRFFAERPEGSVSTLKIQRTQQEDSAVYLCASSWGEVETQYFGPGTRLLVL.

This sequence joins TRBV2 and TRBJ1-5; 9 nucleotides agree with TRBD1. Losses at the gene ends were 6 bases for V and 5 bases for J; bases not matched to a gene: 8. Germline CDR1 is SNHLY and CDR2 is FYNNEI. The CDR3 is made up of 15 amino acids. The CDR3 loop reads CASSPDRGSHQPQHF. CDR3 DNA sequence: TGTGCCAGCAGCCCAGACAGGGGGAGTCATCAGCCCCAGCATTTT.

The V call is TRBV9, the J call TRBJ2-3; TRBD1 aligns across 12 bases. J was trimmed by 8 bases and V by 0 bases; bases with no gene match: 10. Germline V gene data show CDR1 as SGDLS and CDR2 as YYNGEE. CDR3 length: 17 amino acids. CDR3 sequence: CASSVAWGQGAMATQYF. The CDR3 DNA is TGTGCCAGCAGCGTAGCATGGGGACAGGGGGCTATGGCTACGCAGTATTTT.

The V call is TRBV9, the J call TRBJ1-4; no firm D call. The CDR3 length is 15 residues. Trimming removed 4 bases at V and 8 bases at J, with 18 bases between. Looked up from germline, CDR1 is SGDLS and CDR2 is YYNGEE. The CDR3 DNA is TGTGCCAGCAGCCCGGGAGGGCAGGTGCGGGAAAAACTGTTTTTT. Its translation is CASSPGGQVREKLFF.

This chain connects TRBV29-1 to TRBJ1-2; TRBD1 matches at 8 bases. CDR3 length equals 12 residues. Germline V CDR1 and CDR2: SQVTM, ANQGSEA. J gave up 5 bases and V 3 bases, and 2 bases lay outside the gene matches. The CDR3 DNA is TGCAGCGTTGACCGGACAGGGTATGGCTACACCTTC. This codes for CSVDRTGYGYTF.

The CDR3 DNA is TGTGCCACCAGTGGGACTAGCGGGAGTTATTGGAATGAGCAGTTCTTC. Translated, it gives CATSGTSGSYWNEQFF. V and J are TRBV24-1 and TRBJ2-1; 13 bases align to TRBD2. This CDR3 spans 16 amino acids. Germline V lookup: CDR1 KGHDR, CDR2 SFDVKD. With 5 bases clipped from V and 7 bases from J, the junction kept 7 bases outside the gene matches.

The chain joins TRBV9 to TRBJ1-2, with TRBD1 matching over 11 bases. V was clipped by 3 bases and J by 9 bases; unmatched bases: 4. The V gene's germline CDR1 is SGDLS and CDR2 YYNGEE. The CDR3 is 13 amino acids. The CDR3 here is CASSAGTGGSYTF. The DNA of the CDR3 is TGTGCCAGCAGCGCCGGGACAGGGGGGAGCTACACCTTC.

The rearrangement joins TRBV4-3 to TRBJ2-1; 7 bases are a match to TRBD2. The CDR3 sequence is 15 residues long. J gave up 12 bases and V 1 base, and 12 bases lay outside the gene matches. Germline lookup yields CDR1 LGHNA and CDR2 YSLEER. CDR3 residues: CASSQGVRSGWGQFF. The CDR3 DNA reads as TGCGCCAGCAGCCAAGGGGTCCGTAGCGGGTGGGGGCAGTTCTTC.

The chain joins TRBV28 to TRBJ1-5; 8 positions agree with TRBD1. Germline values: CDR1 MDHEN, CDR2 SYDVKM. Germline trimming cut 6 bases from V and 2 bases from J; bases unmatched to any gene: 15. The CDR3 extends over 18 amino acids. The CDR3 coding sequence is TGTGCCAGCAGACCGACAGGGGTGAATTCGGGGGGCAATCAGCCCCAGCATTTT. It is translated as CASRPTGVNSGGNQPQHF.

The chain recombines TRBV11-2 with TRBJ2-2; tentative D call: TRBD2 (5 bases). Germline CDR1 is SGHAT and CDR2 is FQNNGV. The length of the CDR3 is 17 residues. Deletions cut 3 bases from V and 5 bases from J, with 19 bases between. The CDR3 DNA is TGTGCCAGCAGCTTGGTGCGGGTTGGGTTATGGACCGGGGAGCTGTTTTTT. Translation gives CASSLVRVGLWTGELFF.

V and J are TRBV29-1 and TRBJ2-7; 10 bases align to TRBD1. V shed 6 bases, J shed 4 bases, and the junction held 12 bases outside the gene matches. CDR1 is SQVTM and CDR2 is ANQGSEA in the germline V gene. The CDR3 has 15 residues. CDR3 in DNA: TGCAGCGTCCTGAATTTAGGACAGGGGGGGTACGAGCAGTACTTC. Protein: CSVLNLGQGGYEQYF.

The rearrangement joins TRBV6-4 to TRBJ1-2, with D possibly matching TRBD1 (6 bases). The germline gives CDR1 MRHNA, CDR2 SNTAGT. The CDR3 totals 16 residues. Trimming cost V 7 bases and J 1 base, with 19 bases left between them. Here the CDR3 reads CASTLGDTDHNYGYTF. Written as DNA, the CDR3 is TGTGCCAGCACCCTCGGGGACACAGACCATAACTATGGCTACACCTTC.

The chain recombines TRBV5-1 with TRBJ2-7; TRBD1 matches 10 bases. The CDR3 loop spans 16 amino acids. V shed 3 bases, J shed 0 bases, and the junction held 6 bases outside the gene matches. The germline gives CDR1 SGHRS, CDR2 YFSETQ. The CDR3 here is CASSSGTGAASYEQYF. CDR3 DNA: TGCGCCAGCAGCTCAGGGACAGGGGCGGCCTCCTACGAGCAGTACTTC.